The 17 T cell receptor beta chains listed next were all sequenced from one sample in a study of T cells expressing NK-cell markers. TCRdb re-called the 5' RACE reads; one entry per CDR3 protein, DNA not given. The sample holds approximately 460,000 distinct CDR3 sequences. The sequencing input was blood T cells: a sorted CD56 or NKG2C T cell subset, CD4+ or CD8+ T cells, or bulk PBMC T cells (not recorded which). Receptors originate from a woman between 18 and 75 years old in good health.

The chain recombines TRBV7-3 with TRBJ2-3; TCRdb calls TRBD2, which cannot be checked without DNA. This CDR3 contains 17 residues. CDR1 and CDR2 (germline): SGHTA, FQGTGA. The CDR3: CASSMKTTSGGTDTQYF.

The gene calls are TRBV23-1 and TRBJ2-2; the TCRdb D gene call, TRBD1, has no DNA to confirm it. TRBV23-1 is labeled an ORF, and its function is uncertain. This CDR3 has 15 amino acids. The CDR3 is CASKPGGVNTGELFF.

This chain links TRBV6-1 with TRBJ2-3; TCRdb lists TRBD1, though no DNA is available to test this call. Germline V lookup: CDR1 MNHNS, CDR2 SASEGT. The CDR3 has 16 amino acids. The CDR3 sequence is CASSRGAVLLTDTQYF.

The chain is built from TRBV5-4 and TRBJ2-2; TCRdb outputs TRBD2, but without DNA this stays unchecked. The CDR3 covers 15 residues. Germline CDR1 and CDR2: SGHNT and YYREEE (reference sequence). This chain's CDR3 is CASSFGLAVTGELFF.

V is TRBV6-2 or TRBV6-3 and J is TRBJ2-3; as DNA is missing, the TRBD1 call by TCRdb cannot be tested. From germline, CDR1 is MNHEY and CDR2 SVGEGT. This CDR3 is 17 amino acids long. CDR3 amino acids: CASSYFPGTTNTDTQYF.

The chain carries TRBV11-1 and TRBJ2-1; without DNA, the TCRdb call of TRBD2 cannot be checked. Germline V lookup: CDR1 SGHAT, CDR2 FQDESV (reference sequence). CDR3 size: 15 residues. This chain's CDR3 is CASSVTGTSTNEQFF.

The chain couples TRBV11-2 to TRBJ2-5. Germline-derived CDR1 and CDR2 are SGHAT and FQNNGV. This CDR3 contains 11 residues. Here the CDR3 reads CASSLGSCPYF.

The CDR3 region is CASSSFSWADLTYNEQFF. The rearrangement links TRBV11-2 to TRBJ2-1; TCRdb's D gene call, TRBD1, goes unchecked for lack of DNA. The germline CDR1 and CDR2 sequences are SGHAT and FQNNGV. The CDR3 loop spans 18 amino acids.

The chain couples TRBV3-1 to TRBJ2-5. CDR1 is LGHDT, CDR2 YNNKEL, per germline (reference sequence). This CDR3 is built from 13 residues. The CDR3 region is CASSLQRGETQYF.

The rearrangement joins TRBV20-1 to TRBJ2-3; without DNA, the TCRdb call of TRBD1 cannot be checked. The CDR3 loop spans 12 amino acids. Germline values: CDR1 DFQATT, CDR2 SNEGSKA (reference sequence). The CDR3: CSASWGKDTQYF.

The gene calls are TRBV5-1 and TRBJ2-1; no DNA is available, so the TRBD2 call from TCRdb remains unchecked. The CDR3 length is 16 residues. CDR1 is SGHRS and CDR2 is YFSETQ in the germline V gene. This CDR3 reads CASSLVTGLAGGEQFF. The full variable domain, its missing parts supplied by reference TRBV5-1 and TRBJ2-1, is KAGVTQTPRYLIKTRGQQVTLSCSPISGHRSVSWYQQTPGQGLQFLFEYFSETQRNKGNFPGRFSGRQFSNSRSEMNVSTLELGDSALYLCASSLVTGLAGGEQFFGPGTRLTVL.

The V call is TRBV19, the J call TRBJ2-1; TCRdb returns TRBD1, unconfirmable since there is no DNA. This CDR3 contains 15 residues. The germline V gene encodes CDR1 LNHDA and CDR2 SQIVND (reference sequence). This CDR3 is CASSWGDRGHNEQFF. Supplemented by reference TRBV19 and TRBJ2-1, the full variable domain reads DGGITQSPKYLFRKEGQNVTLSCEQNLNHDAMYWYRQDPGQGLRLIYYSQIVNDFQKGDIAEGYSVSREKKESFPLTVTSAQKNPTAFYLCASSWGDRGHNEQFFGPGTRLTVL.

This chain links TRBV4-2 with TRBJ2-2. Germline CDR1 reads LGHNA; CDR2 reads YNFKEQ. The CDR3 sequence is 14 residues long. The chain's CDR3 is CASSQEDGTGELFF.

V usage is TRBV5-4 and J usage is TRBJ2-4; TCRdb picks TRBD2, but there is no DNA to check that call. From germline, CDR1 is SGHNT and CDR2 YYREEE (reference sequence). This CDR3 contains 15 residues. The CDR3 sequence: CASSQGLAGGGIQYF.

The genes are TRBV20-1 and TRBJ2-1; the TCRdb D gene call, TRBD1, has no DNA to confirm it. The CDR3 runs to 11 residues. Germline CDR1 DFQATT, CDR2 SNEGSKA (reference sequence). The CDR3 is CSASPGNEQFF.

V usage is TRBV5-1 and J usage is TRBJ2-5; without DNA, the TCRdb call of TRBD1 cannot be checked. The length of the CDR3 is 12 residues. Germline CDR1 SGHRS, CDR2 YFSETQ. The CDR3 is CASHRPGETQYF.

The rearrangement joins TRBV29-1 to TRBJ2-3. CDR3 length equals 13 residues. Per the germline V gene, CDR1 is SQVTM and CDR2 is ANQGSEA. CDR3 region: CSVEDKRTDTQYF.